The 19 T cell receptor beta chains below were found in one sample sequenced in a study of blood T cell repertoires in COVID-19. Profiling relied on immunoSEQ multiplex PCR, and the TCRdb table lists in-frame clones only, not all of them. The sample lists hundreds of thousands of clones, more than 75% occurring once. The sequenced material came from peripheral blood. The receptors here all came from a human donor in a cohort sampled during active COVID-19.

The chain recombines TRBV2 with TRBJ2-1; 8 positions agree with TRBD1. This CDR3 is 17 amino acids long. The ends lost 6 bases at V and 7 bases at J; junction bases unmatched: 17. Germline lookup yields CDR1 SNHLY and CDR2 FYNNEI. CDR3 nucleotides: TGTGCCAGCAGGGGGATGGGGACAGGCTTACCCTCGAATGAGCAGTTCTTC. Translation: CASRGMGTGLPSNEQFF.

The chain employs TRBV6-5 and TRBJ1-1; D is undetermined. The length of the CDR3 is 13 residues. Per the germline V gene, CDR1 is MNHEY and CDR2 is SVGAGI. V shed 6 bases and J shed 8 bases, with 16 bases lying between them. The CDR3 spells CASSSDGTLEAFF. CDR3 coding DNA: TGTGCCAGCAGCAGCGACGGCACCCTAGAAGCTTTCTTT.

This clone has a count of ten or more. The CDR3 here is CASSFPTAGTDTGELFF. CDR3 nucleotide sequence: TGTGCCAGCAGCTTCCCCACGGCCGGGACAGATACCGGGGAGCTGTTTTTT. The genes are TRBV5-8 and TRBJ2-2; 7 nucleotides agree with TRBD1. The V gene end was trimmed by 2 bases and the J gene end by 5 bases; junction bases not matched to a gene: 12. The germline V gene encodes CDR1 SGHTS and CDR2 YDEGEE. This CDR3 has 17 residues.

A single count supports this clone. The chain is built from TRBV11-3 and TRBJ1-3, with a tentative D call TRBD1 (6 bases). The CDR3 runs to 17 residues. Trimming removed 4 bases from V and 0 bases from J, with 16 bases in between. Per germline, CDR1 SGHNT and CDR2 YENEEA. The CDR3, as DNA: TGTGCCAGCAGCTCTCGTACTACAGGGTTCTCTGGAAACACCATATATTTT. Protein sequence: CASSSRTTGFSGNTIYF.

J is TRBJ1-1 and V is TRBV2; 7 nucleotides align to TRBD1. The CDR3 extends over 17 amino acids. Trimming at V came to 4 bases and at J to 4 bases, leaving 15 bases not matched to a gene. Looked up from germline, CDR1 is SNHLY and CDR2 is FYNNEI. The CDR3 sequence is CASSGLRGTSGGTEAFF. CDR3 DNA: TGTGCCAGCAGTGGTTTACGGGGAACCTCAGGGGGCACTGAAGCTTTCTTT.

The chain combines TRBV3-1 (or the pseudogene TRBV3-2) with TRBJ1-4; a possible D gene is TRBD1 (5 bases). This CDR3 has 16 amino acids. V lost 1 base, J lost 8 bases, and 17 bases lay in between. Germline assignment: CDR1 LGHDT and CDR2 YNNKEL (reference sequence). The CDR3: CASSQALTALREKLFF. The CDR3, as DNA: TGTGCCAGCAGCCAAGCTTTGACAGCCCTACGAGAAAAACTGTTTTTT.

The chain employs TRBV5-4 and TRBJ1-3; D is undetermined. CDR1 is SGHNT and CDR2 is YYREEE in the germline V gene (reference sequence). The CDR3 runs to 14 residues. Trimming removed 4 bases at V and 0 bases at J, with 8 bases between. As DNA, the CDR3 is TGTGCCAGCAGCCCGGGGATCTCTGGAAACACCATATATTTT. It translates to CASSPGISGNTIYF.

Here the CDR3 reads CASRRTGGRQETQYF. As DNA, the CDR3 is TGTGCCAGTAGAAGGACAGGGGGCCGCCAAGAGACCCAGTACTTC. The V call is TRBV19, the J call TRBJ2-5; 11 nucleotides align to TRBD1. This CDR3 is 15 amino acids long. J lost 1 base, V lost 6 bases, and 4 bases had no gene match. CDR1 LNHDA and CDR2 SQIVND come from the germline V gene (reference sequence).

This clone is a singleton in its sample. V usage is TRBV4-2 and J usage is TRBJ1-5; 10 bases agree with TRBD1. The CDR3 is 15 amino acids. V lost 1 base and J lost 5; bases outside the gene matches: 2. Germline CDR1 is LGHNA and CDR2 is YNFKEQ. The CDR3 bases are TGTGCCAGCAGCCAAGGGACAGGGGGTGATCAGCCCCAGCATTTT. Its protein is CASSQGTGGDQPQHF.

This clone was picked up one time. V usage is TRBV12-3 or TRBV12-4 and J usage is TRBJ2-7; the D is unclear. This CDR3 region has 12 residues. Deletions cut 6 bases from V and 4 bases from J, with 10 bases between. CDR3 DNA: TGTGCCAGCAGACCTGACACATACGAGCAGTACTTC. This encodes CASRPDTYEQYF.

The genes are TRBV18 and TRBJ2-3; D unresolved. V gave up 6 bases and J gave up 3 bases, with 4 bases separating them. This CDR3 contains 11 residues. Germline V CDR1 and CDR2: KGHSH, LQKENI. The chain's CDR3 is CASSPTDTQYF. In DNA form, the CDR3 reads TGTGCCAGCTCTCCGACAGATACGCAGTATTTT.

The CDR3 DNA reads TGTGCCAGCAGTCCCCGCCCTATTGAGCAGTTCTTC. This translates into CASSPRPIEQFF. This chain uses TRBV6-5 with TRBJ2-1; no definite D call. CDR1 MNHEY and CDR2 SVGAGI come from the germline V gene. The germline V and J ends were trimmed by 5 bases and 9 bases, with 11 bases remaining between them. The CDR3 runs 12 residues.

The chain is built from TRBV6-6 and TRBJ2-1; a weak D match, TRBD1 (7 bases). V lost 2 bases and J 4 bases, leaving 12 bases between the germline ends. CDR1 MNHNY and CDR2 SVGAGI come from the germline V gene (reference sequence). The CDR3 totals 15 residues. CDR3 nucleotides: TGTGCCAGCAGTTACAGGGGGGACAGATACAATGAGCAGTTCTTC. This sequence encodes CASSYRGDRYNEQFF.

As regards this clone: At one end, the junction sequence differs from germline, possibly due to a read error. The chain uses TRBV5-1 and TRBJ2-5; 11 bases are shared with TRBD1. Germline loops: CDR1 SGHRS, CDR2 YFSETQ. The CDR3 covers 14 residues. In DNA form, the CDR3 reads TGCGCCAGCAGCTTGGATGGACAGGGGGCGGACCCCGACTTC. Amino acids: CASSLDGQGADPDF.

This chain links TRBV9 with TRBJ1-2; D unresolved. Germline CDR1 is SGDLS and CDR2 is YYNGEE. The CDR3 is 13 residues long. Between the trimmed V and J ends, which lost 2 bases and 3 bases, there was a span of 8 bases. This CDR3 is CASSVVPDYGYTF. The CDR3 nucleotides read TGTGCCAGCAGCGTGGTTCCGGACTATGGCTACACCTTC.

The V call is TRBV28, the J call TRBJ1-5; the D is unclear. CDR1 is MDHEN, CDR2 SYDVKM, per germline. The CDR3 runs 12 residues. DNA of the CDR3: TGTGGAGGAGGAGATAGCAATCAGCCCCAGCATTTT. The encoded protein is CGGGDSNQPQHF. The variable domain in full, completed from reference TRBV28 and TRBJ1-5, reads DVKVTQSSRYLVKRTGEKVFLECVQDMDHENMFWYRQDPGLGLRLIYFSYDVKMKEKGDIPEGYSVSREKKERFSLILESASTNQTSMYLCGGGDSNQPQHFGDGTRLSIL.

The chain recombines TRBV29-1 with TRBJ2-5, with D tentatively TRBD2 (5 bases). Between the trimmed V and J ends, which lost 3 bases and 5 bases, there was a span of 25 bases. Per the germline V gene, CDR1 is SQVTM and CDR2 is ANQGSEA. This CDR3 comprises 17 residues. The CDR3 is CSVDWRGNSPSEETQYF. The CDR3 DNA sequence: TGCAGCGTTGATTGGAGAGGGAACTCCCCGAGTGAGGAGACCCAGTACTTC.

V gene TRBV7-2 combines with J gene TRBJ2-3, with 7 bases aligning to TRBD2. V lost 4 bases and J lost 5; bases outside the gene matches: 3. Germline lookup yields CDR1 SGHTA and CDR2 FQGNSA. The CDR3 totals 13 residues. CDR3 amino acids: CASSSSGIDTQYF. For the CDR3, the DNA is TGTGCCAGCAGCTCTAGCGGTATAGATACGCAGTATTTT.

The count of this clone is one. The chain employs TRBV3-1 (or the pseudogene TRBV3-2) and TRBJ2-7; 9 bases are a match to TRBD1. Germline V gives CDR1 LGHDT, CDR2 YNNKEL (reference sequence). The V segment lost 5 bases and the J segment 6 bases; nucleotides outside the gene matches: 14. The CDR3 length is 16 residues. The CDR3 sequence is CASSSLLGTGSLEQYF. CDR3 coding DNA: TGTGCCAGCAGCTCCCTCCTCGGGACAGGGAGCCTCGAGCAGTACTTC.